This T cell receptor beta chain was sequenced during a study of blood T cell repertoires in COVID-19. In the study overall: Whether acute or convalescent, the COVID-19 samples came from the United States, Italy and Spain. In each case, the material was cDNA or gDNA derived from T cells, B-cell-depleted T cells, or PBMCs.

Seattle enrolled patients during active infection and tracked them longitudinally. CDR1 is LNHDA and CDR2 is SQIVND in the germline V gene (reference sequence). The CDR3 length is 14 residues. Trimming took off 5 bases at V and 0 bases at J, with 9 bases between the two ends. In the authors' methods: The authors estimated nucleated cell counts from reference gene primer amplification. Here immunoSEQ multiplex PCR was the method, and the copy in TCRdb shows in-frame clones only, minus some. V, J and clone size are those of that table, while D and trimming were read from the DNA. The table shows 250,000 to 350,000 clones, with about 80% occurring only once.

This rearrangement joins TRBV19 to TRBJ2-3; D unclear. Sequenced sample: peripheral blood. The clonotype comes from a person aged 65 to 85 with COVID-19, enrolled during active disease. The CDR3 region is CASSPVHSTDTQYF. The CDR3 nucleotides are TGTGCCAGTAGTCCAGTACATAGCACAGATACGCAGTATTTT.